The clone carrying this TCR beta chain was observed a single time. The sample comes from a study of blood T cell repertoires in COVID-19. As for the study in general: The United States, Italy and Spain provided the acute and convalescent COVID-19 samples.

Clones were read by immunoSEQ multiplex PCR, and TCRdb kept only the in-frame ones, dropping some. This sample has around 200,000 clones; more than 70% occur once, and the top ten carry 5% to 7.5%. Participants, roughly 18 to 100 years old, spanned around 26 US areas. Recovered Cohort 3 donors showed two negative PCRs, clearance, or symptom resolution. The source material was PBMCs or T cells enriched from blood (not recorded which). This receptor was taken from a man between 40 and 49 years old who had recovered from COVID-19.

CDR3 sequence reads: CASSVGPSQANYGYTF. In nucleotides, the CDR3 is TGTGCCAGCAGCGTAGGCCCGAGTCAAGCTAACTATGGCTACACCTTC. This rearrangement joins TRBV9 to TRBJ1-2; D gene ambiguous. This CDR3 is 16 amino acids long. The V and J ends lost 0 bases and 0 bases respectively, with 12 bases between them. Germline CDR1 SGDLS, CDR2 YYNGEE.